This T cell receptor (beta chain) was sequenced in a study of regulatory and conventional T cells in RAG deficiency. Notes on the study in general: Shorter CDR3s in all patient subsets; >85% Treg-Tconv overlap in Omenn.

The data were produced by immunoSEQ multiplex PCR, yet TCRdb's version contains in-frame clones alone and is incomplete. The profile shows around 37,000 clones, 70% to 90% of them singletons. With regard to this clone: The antigen is undetermined.

Separately, the same data were catalogued under a study of regulatory T cells. Per that study: The PCR used 52 TRBV and 13 TRBJ primers.

The TCR sequence derives from a human donor in good health. The source material was CD8+ T cells sorted from blood.

Here the CDR3 reads CASSPPRGGSYEQYF. CDR3 sequence (DNA): TGTGCCAGCTCACCTCCCAGGGGAGGATCCTACGAGCAGTACTTC. The gene calls are TRBV18 and TRBJ2-7; either TRBD1 or TRBD2 may fit D (6 bases each). V was shortened by 3 bases and J by 1 base, with 13 bases between the two germline ends. The CDR3 loop spans 15 amino acids. CDR1 is KGHSH, CDR2 LQKENI, per germline.